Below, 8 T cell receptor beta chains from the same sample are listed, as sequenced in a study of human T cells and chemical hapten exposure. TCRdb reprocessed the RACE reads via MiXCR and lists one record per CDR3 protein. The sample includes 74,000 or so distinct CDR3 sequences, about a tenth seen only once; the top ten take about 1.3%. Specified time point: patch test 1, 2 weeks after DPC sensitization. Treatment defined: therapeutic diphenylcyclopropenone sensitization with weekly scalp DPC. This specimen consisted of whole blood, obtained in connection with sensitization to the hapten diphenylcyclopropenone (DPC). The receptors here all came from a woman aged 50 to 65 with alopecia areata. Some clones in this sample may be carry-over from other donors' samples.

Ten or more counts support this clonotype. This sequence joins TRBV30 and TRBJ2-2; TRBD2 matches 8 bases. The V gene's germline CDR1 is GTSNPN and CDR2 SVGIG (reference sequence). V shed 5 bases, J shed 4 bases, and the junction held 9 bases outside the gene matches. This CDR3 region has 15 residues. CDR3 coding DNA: TGTGCCTGGCGACGGGAGGGAGAGGTCACCGGGGAGCTGTTTTTT. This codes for CAWRREGEVTGELFF.

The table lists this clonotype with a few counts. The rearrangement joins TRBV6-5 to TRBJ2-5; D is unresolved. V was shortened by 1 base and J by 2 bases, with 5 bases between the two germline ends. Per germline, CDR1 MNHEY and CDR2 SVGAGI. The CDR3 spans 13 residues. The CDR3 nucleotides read TGTGCCAGCAGTTACTGGCAGCAAGAGACCCAGTACTTC. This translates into CASSYWQQETQYF.

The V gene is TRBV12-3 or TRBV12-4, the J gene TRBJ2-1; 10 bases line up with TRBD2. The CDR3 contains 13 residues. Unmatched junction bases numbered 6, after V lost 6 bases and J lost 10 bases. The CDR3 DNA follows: TGTGCCAGCAGCCGCAGCGGGAGGGCGGAGCAGTTCTTC. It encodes CASSRSGRAEQFF.

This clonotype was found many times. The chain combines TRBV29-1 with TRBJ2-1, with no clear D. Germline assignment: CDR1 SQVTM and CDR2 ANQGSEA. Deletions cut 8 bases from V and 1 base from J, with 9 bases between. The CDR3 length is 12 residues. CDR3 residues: CSCVWSYNEQFF. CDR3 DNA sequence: TGCAGCTGTGTCTGGTCCTACAATGAGCAGTTCTTC.

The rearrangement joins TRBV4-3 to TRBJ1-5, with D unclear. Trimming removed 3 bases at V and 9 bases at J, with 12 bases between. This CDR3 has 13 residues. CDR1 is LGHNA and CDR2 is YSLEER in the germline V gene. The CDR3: CASSHSTEWPQHF. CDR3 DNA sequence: TGCGCCAGCAGCCACTCTACGGAATGGCCCCAGCATTTT.

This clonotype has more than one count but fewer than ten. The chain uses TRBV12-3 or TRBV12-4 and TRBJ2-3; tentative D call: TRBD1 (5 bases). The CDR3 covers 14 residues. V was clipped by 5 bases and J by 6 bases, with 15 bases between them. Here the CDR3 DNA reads TGTGCCAGCAGTCCGGACCCCAGGGCGGATACGCAGTATTTT. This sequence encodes CASSPDPRADTQYF.

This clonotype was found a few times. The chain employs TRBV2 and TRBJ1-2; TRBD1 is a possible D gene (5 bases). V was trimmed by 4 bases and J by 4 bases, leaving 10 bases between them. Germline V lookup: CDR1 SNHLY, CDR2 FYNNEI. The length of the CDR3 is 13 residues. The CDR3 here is CASSGDAFYGYTF. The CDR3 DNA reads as TGTGCCAGCAGTGGGGACGCCTTCTATGGCTACACCTTC. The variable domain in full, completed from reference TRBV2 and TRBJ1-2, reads EPEVTQTPSHQVTQMGQEVILRCVPISNHLYFYWYRQILGQKVEFLVSFYNNEISEKSEIFDDQFSVERPDGSNFTLKIRSTKLEDSAMYFCASSGDAFYGYTFGSGTRLTVV.

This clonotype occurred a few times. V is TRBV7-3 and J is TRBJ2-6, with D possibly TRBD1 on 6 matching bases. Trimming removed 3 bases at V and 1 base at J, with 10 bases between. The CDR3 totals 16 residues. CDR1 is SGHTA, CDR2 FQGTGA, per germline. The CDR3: CASSLDRLSGANVLTF. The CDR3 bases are TGTGCCAGCAGCTTGGACAGACTTTCTGGGGCCAACGTCCTGACTTTC.